Shown below are 24 T cell receptor beta chains from a single sample sequenced in a study of blood T cell repertoires in COVID-19. Assay used: immunoSEQ multiplex PCR; TCRdb lists only in-frame clones, some missing. The table includes around 160,000 clones, approximately 90% detected once. The sample taken for sequencing was peripheral blood. Receptor source: a man younger than 30 with COVID-19, enrolled during active disease.

The rearrangement uses TRBV5-4 and TRBJ2-2, with 8 bases fitting TRBD2. This CDR3 is 15 amino acids long. CDR1 is SGHNT, CDR2 YYREEE, per germline (reference sequence). V lost 4 bases and J lost 3; bases outside the gene matches: 5. The CDR3, as DNA: TGTGCCAGCAGCATGACTAGCGTTTACACCGGGGAGCTGTTTTTT. Translating gives CASSMTSVYTGELFF.

The chain has TRBV25-1 and TRBJ1-2; 9 nucleotides match TRBD1. With 6 bases clipped from V and 4 bases from J, the junction kept 6 bases outside the gene matches. The CDR3 is 14 amino acids. Germline-derived CDR1 and CDR2 are MGHDK and SYGVNS. Here the CDR3 DNA reads TGTGCCAGCAGGGGGGACAGGGCAGGCTATGGCTACACCTTC. Amino acids: CASRGDRAGYGYTF.

This rearrangement joins TRBV9 to TRBJ2-7; D is unresolved. CDR1 and CDR2 from the germline V gene are SGDLS and YYNGEE. V was cut by 1 base and J by 3 bases, with 11 bases left in between. This CDR3 comprises 14 residues. CDR3 sequence: CASSVNNGNYEQYF. CDR3 sequence (DNA): TGTGCCAGCAGCGTAAATAACGGTAACTACGAGCAGTACTTC.

V usage is TRBV29-1 and J usage is TRBJ2-7; D is ambiguous. V was clipped by 7 bases and J by 2 bases, with 15 bases between them. Germline CDR1 and CDR2: SQVTM and ANQGSEA. The CDR3 extends over 13 amino acids. CDR3 DNA: TGCAGCGCCCGCCCAGGCCAGGCCTACGAGCAGTACTTC. Its protein is CSARPGQAYEQYF.

This sequence joins TRBV7-9 and TRBJ2-7, with TRBD2 identical over 10 bases. CDR1 SEHNR and CDR2 FQNEAQ come from the germline V gene (reference sequence). The CDR3 consists of 15 residues. Unmatched junction bases numbered 3, after V lost 3 bases and J lost 1 base. The CDR3 protein is CASSFRTSGSYEQYF. CDR3 nucleotide sequence: TGTGCCAGCAGCTTCAGGACTAGCGGTTCCTACGAGCAGTACTTC.

The V and J genes are TRBV7-9 and TRBJ2-2; 13 bases are a match to TRBD2. Germline values: CDR1 SEHNR, CDR2 FQNEAQ (reference sequence). The CDR3 runs to 16 residues. V shed 5 bases, J shed 7 bases, and the junction held 7 bases outside the gene matches. The CDR3 loop reads CASSPGTSGNGGELFF. CDR3 in DNA: TGTGCCAGCAGCCCCGGGACTAGCGGGAACGGCGGGGAGCTGTTTTTT.

There are a few counts of this clone. The sample contains more than one DNA sequence encoding this CDR3. The rearrangement links TRBV2 to TRBJ2-7, with D unclear. The CDR3 has 13 residues. Germline assignment: CDR1 SNHLY and CDR2 FYNNEI. V dropped 3 bases and J dropped 2 bases, with 8 bases sitting between them. The CDR3 coding sequence is TGTGCCAGCAGTGAGGTCACAGCCTACGAGCAGTACTTC. Amino acid sequence: CASSEVTAYEQYF.

The chain employs TRBV28 and TRBJ2-2; the D gene is possibly TRBD2 (7 bases). From germline, CDR1 is MDHEN and CDR2 SYDVKM. The CDR3 extends over 15 amino acids. Trimming took off 11 bases at V and 0 bases at J, with 16 bases between the two ends. CDR3 loop: CASYGGAANTGELFF. In DNA, the CDR3 is TGTGCCTCATATGGGGGGGCCGCGAACACCGGGGAGCTGTTTTTT.

The J gene is TRBJ1-6, the V gene TRBV10-2, with 9 bases aligning to TRBD1. Unmatched junction bases numbered 2, after V lost 7 bases and J lost 7 bases. The CDR3 is 13 amino acids. CDR1 and CDR2 from the germline V gene are WSHSY and SAAADI. CDR3 in amino acids: CASNRGLNSPLHF. In nucleotides, the CDR3 is TGCGCCAGCAACAGGGGGCTAAATTCACCCCTCCACTTT.

The chain combines TRBV6-4 with TRBJ2-1; 8 positions agree with TRBD2. Germline V gene lookup returns CDR1 MRHNA and CDR2 SNTAGT. The CDR3 is 16 amino acids. The V and J ends lost 0 bases and 7 bases, in that order; junction bases with no gene match: 8. The CDR3: CASSDSGAGDVNEQFF. For the CDR3, the DNA is TGTGCCAGCAGTGACTCAGGAGCGGGAGATGTAAATGAGCAGTTCTTC.

This clone was recorded once. The chain employs TRBV2 and TRBJ2-3; 9 nucleotides align to TRBD2. Germline lookup yields CDR1 SNHLY and CDR2 FYNNEI. V trimming: 6 bases; J trimming: 0 bases; junction bases outside the gene matches: 4. The CDR3 runs to 15 residues. The CDR3 coding sequence is TGTGCCAGCAGATTTAGCGGGAGAAGCACAGATACGCAGTATTTT. Translating it yields CASRFSGRSTDTQYF.

The chain combines TRBV29-1 with TRBJ2-1, with 7 nucleotides matching TRBD1. Trimming removed 4 bases from V and 6 bases from J; junction bases left unmatched: 9. The CDR3 runs 14 residues. Looked up from germline, CDR1 is SQVTM and CDR2 is ANQGSEA. CDR3: CSVVERPGGNEQFF. DNA for the CDR3: TGCAGCGTTGTAGAGCGTCCAGGGGGCAATGAGCAGTTCTTC.

The V and J genes are TRBV5-6 and TRBJ2-1, with D possibly being TRBD2 (5 bases). This CDR3 has 13 amino acids. Trimming left V 3 bases short and J 5 bases short, with 9 bases between. Germline CDR1 and CDR2: SGHDT and YYEEEE. CDR3 residues: CASSSGVNNEQFF. CDR3 bases: TGTGCCAGCAGCTCCGGGGTCAACAATGAGCAGTTCTTC.

The J gene is TRBJ1-1, the V gene TRBV7-2; tentative D call: TRBD1 (6 bases). The CDR3 loop spans 15 amino acids. Germline V gene sequence: CDR1 SGHTA, CDR2 FQGNSA. V was cut by 0 bases and J by 3 bases, with 11 bases left in between. As DNA, the CDR3 is TGTGCCAGCAGCTTAGCAGGGAGGGGGTACACTGAAGCTTTCTTT. Translating it yields CASSLAGRGYTEAFF.

This clone was found once. The V and J genes are TRBV9 and TRBJ2-7; 10 bases fit TRBD1. Germline V gene data show CDR1 as SGDLS and CDR2 as YYNGEE. V trimming: 4 bases; J trimming: 7 bases; junction bases outside the gene matches: 8. The CDR3 consists of 14 residues. The CDR3 spells CASSPRDRGREQYF. Here the CDR3 DNA reads TGTGCCAGCAGCCCCCGCGACAGGGGGCGGGAGCAGTACTTC. Drawing the rest from reference TRBV9 and TRBJ2-7, the complete variable domain is DSGVTQTPKHLITATGQRVTLRCSPRSGDLSVYWYQQSLDQGLQFLIQYYNGEERAKGNILERFSAQQFPDLHSELNLSSLELGDSALYFCASSPRDRGREQYFGPGTRLTVT.

V usage is TRBV6-5 and J usage is TRBJ1-2; a weak D match, TRBD1 (6 bases). Trimming took 2 bases from V and 4 from J, leaving 11 bases between them. The CDR3 contains 14 residues. Germline V CDR1 and CDR2: MNHEY, SVGAGI. DNA for the CDR3: TGTGCCAGCAGTTACAACAGGGTGGGCTATGGCTACACCTTC. It yields the protein CASSYNRVGYGYTF.

This rearrangement joins TRBV4-3 to TRBJ1-1; maybe TRBD1 (6 bases). V lost 0 bases and J 5 bases, leaving 13 bases between the germline ends. This CDR3 comprises 15 residues. From germline, CDR1 is LGHNA and CDR2 YSLEER. CDR3 coding DNA: TGCGCCAGCAGCCAAGACGACTCAGGGGTAACTGAAGCTTTCTTT. It yields the protein CASSQDDSGVTEAFF.

This chain joins TRBV27 and TRBJ2-7; 8 bases line up with TRBD1. Unmatched junction bases numbered 7, after V lost 5 bases and J lost 7 bases. The CDR3 is made up of 13 amino acids. CDR1 and CDR2 (germline): MNHEY, SMNVEV (reference sequence). CDR3 in amino acids: CASSARQGREQYF. CDR3 in DNA: TGTGCCAGCAGTGCGAGACAGGGGAGGGAGCAGTACTTC.

The chain couples TRBV19 to TRBJ2-1, with 9 nucleotides matching TRBD2. This CDR3 region has 14 residues. With V trimmed by 5 bases and J by 6 bases, 5 bases remained unmatched. CDR1 and CDR2 (germline): LNHDA, SQIVND (reference sequence). In nucleotides, the CDR3 is TGTGCCAGTAGTCTTAGCGGGAGCCCCAATGAGCAGTTCTTC. It codes for CASSLSGSPNEQFF.

The chain combines TRBV5-5 with TRBJ2-2, with 11 bases that match TRBD2. The CDR3 is 16 residues long. With 3 bases clipped from V and 5 bases from J, the junction kept 6 bases outside the gene matches. Germline V gene sequence: CDR1 SGHKS, CDR2 YYEKEE (reference sequence). Here the CDR3 reads CASSYIAGGTTGELFF. For the CDR3, the DNA is TGTGCCAGCAGCTACATAGCGGGAGGGACGACCGGGGAGCTGTTTTTT.

DNA of the CDR3: TGTGCCAGCCTGGCGGGACAGGGGATCTACGAGCAGTACTTC. Translation gives CASLAGQGIYEQYF. The chain carries TRBV6-8 and TRBJ2-7, with TRBD1 matching over 10 bases. The V gene's germline CDR1 is MNHGY and CDR2 SAAAGT. This CDR3 has 14 amino acids. Losses at the gene ends were 8 bases for V and 3 bases for J; bases not matched to a gene: 7.

The DNA for the CDR3 is TGTGCCAGCAGCGTCCTAGCGGGAGAAGAGACCCAGTACTTC. Translating gives CASSVLAGEETQYF. The V gene is TRBV11-3, the J gene TRBJ2-5; 10 bases align to TRBD2. V lost 5 bases and J lost 3; bases outside the gene matches: 3. This CDR3 spans 14 amino acids. Germline V gives CDR1 SGHNT, CDR2 YENEEA.

Concerning this clone: Mismatch with germline at one junction end may stem from a read error. This chain connects TRBV6-5 to TRBJ1-4, with TRBD1 identical over 8 bases. Germline CDR1 and CDR2: MNHEY and SVGAGI. The CDR3 covers 14 residues. The CDR3 region is CASRPAGGAEKLLF. The CDR3 bases are TGTGCCAGCAGGCCCGCAGGGGGCGCGGAAAAACTGCTTTTT.

J is TRBJ2-3 and V is TRBV29-1; 7 bases are a match to TRBD1. There are 13 residues in the CDR3. The V segment lost 5 bases and the J segment 3 bases; nucleotides outside the gene matches: 5. Per germline, CDR1 SQVTM and CDR2 ANQGSEA. CDR3 sequence reads: CSVRTGPTDTQYF. CDR3 sequence (DNA): TGCAGCGTTCGGACAGGCCCTACAGATACGCAGTATTTT.